The present T cell receptor (beta chain) was sequenced within a study of T cell responses to AZD1222 COVID-19 vaccine. Trimming cost V 6 bases and J 0 bases, with 7 bases left between them. The germline V gene encodes CDR1 LNHDA and CDR2 SQIVND (reference sequence). The CDR3 has 13 amino acids. This table comes from immunoSEQ multiplex PCR, and its TCRdb copy is limited to in-frame clones, with some not included. The table records 150,000 to 200,000 clones, 90% of them present only once. This sample comprised peripheral blood, obtained 28 days after the second AZD1222 dose. The chain links TRBV19 to TRBJ2-3; D ambiguous. This receptor was identified in an adult who received the AZD1222 COVID-19 vaccine. The CDR3 spells CASRAASTDTQYF. The CDR3 DNA reads as TGTGCCAGTAGGGCAGCGAGCACAGATACGCAGTATTTT.